This T cell receptor (beta chain) is from a study of T cell responses to AZD1222 COVID-19 vaccine. Study-wide results and caveats: The study identified only six AZD1222 recipients as seropositive at baseline. Spike-spanning, vaccine-associated CD4 TCRs were dominant at 160-218 and 743-854. Nearly half of spike-specific TCRs reportedly go after variant regions that carry no mutations.

The CDR3 spans 15 residues. CDR1 and CDR2 (germline): SGDLS, YYNGEE. Trimming pared 4 bases from V and 3 bases from J, leaving 17 bases between. On this clone: Its target is not known.

The data were produced by immunoSEQ multiplex PCR, yet TCRdb's version contains in-frame clones alone and is incomplete. The table includes 100,000 to 110,000 clones, about 90% detected once. The specimen was peripheral blood, collected on day 0 of AZD1222 vaccination. This chain uses TRBV9 with TRBJ2-7, with a tentative D call TRBD2 (6 bases). The clonotype originates from an adult in good health. The DNA for the CDR3 is TGTGCCAGCAGCCGGCTTGGTCGGGGAGGCTACGAGCAGTACTTC. Translating gives CASSRLGRGGYEQYF.